This T cell receptor (beta chain) was recorded in a study of blood T cell repertoires in COVID-19. About the study: Acute and convalescent COVID-19 samples came from the United States, Italy and Spain. T cells, B-cell-depleted T cells, or PBMCs provided the cDNA or gDNA that served as material.

Under the authors' procedure: Amplified reference gene primers provided the basis for estimating nucleated cell counts. Some clones are missing from TCRdb's copy, which holds only in-frame ones; the method was immunoSEQ multiplex PCR. Clone size and the V and J calls come from that table; the DNA yielded D and trimming. The sample carries 150,000 to 200,000 clones, approximately 92% recorded once. Sequenced: peripheral blood. This TCR came from a man aged 50-59 years with acute or convalescent COVID-19.

CDR3 bases: TGTGCCAGCAGTTTTTTTTCGAGTGACACTGAAGCTTTCTTT. Its translation is CASSFFSSDTEAFF. The chain links TRBV28 to TRBJ1-1, with D uncertain. V gave up 3 bases and J gave up 3 bases, with 11 bases separating them. Germline assignment: CDR1 MDHEN and CDR2 SYDVKM. The length of the CDR3 is 14 residues.